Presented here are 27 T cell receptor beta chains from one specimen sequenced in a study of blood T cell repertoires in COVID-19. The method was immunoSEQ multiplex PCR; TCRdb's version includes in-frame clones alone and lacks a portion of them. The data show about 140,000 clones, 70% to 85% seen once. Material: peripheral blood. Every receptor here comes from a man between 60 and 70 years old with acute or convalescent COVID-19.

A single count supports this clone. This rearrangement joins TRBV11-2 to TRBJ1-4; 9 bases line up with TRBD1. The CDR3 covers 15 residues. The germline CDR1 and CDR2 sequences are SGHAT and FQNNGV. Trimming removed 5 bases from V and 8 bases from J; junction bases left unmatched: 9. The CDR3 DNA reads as TGTGCCAGCAGCGGCGGAGGGGGACAGGGCGAAAAACTGTTTTTT. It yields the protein CASSGGGGQGEKLFF.

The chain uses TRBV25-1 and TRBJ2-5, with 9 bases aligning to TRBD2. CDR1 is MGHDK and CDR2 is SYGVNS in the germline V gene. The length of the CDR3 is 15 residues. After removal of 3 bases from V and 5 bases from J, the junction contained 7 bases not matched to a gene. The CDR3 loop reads CASSDQRGVGETQYF. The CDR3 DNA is TGTGCCAGCAGTGACCAGCGGGGGGTCGGTGAGACCCAGTACTTC.

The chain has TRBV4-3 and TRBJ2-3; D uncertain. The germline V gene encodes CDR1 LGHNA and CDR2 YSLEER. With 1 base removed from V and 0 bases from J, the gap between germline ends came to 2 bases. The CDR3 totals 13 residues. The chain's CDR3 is CASSQASTDTQYF. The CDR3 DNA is TGCGCCAGCAGCCAAGCTAGCACAGATACGCAGTATTTT.

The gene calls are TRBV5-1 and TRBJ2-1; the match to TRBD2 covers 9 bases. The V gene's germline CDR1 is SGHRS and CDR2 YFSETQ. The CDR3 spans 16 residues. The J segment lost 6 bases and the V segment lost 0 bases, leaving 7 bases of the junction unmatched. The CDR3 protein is CASSLVATSGSNEQFF. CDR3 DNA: TGCGCCAGCAGCTTGGTAGCCACTAGCGGGTCCAATGAGCAGTTCTTC.

The CDR3 sequence: CASSPAHVRGYEQYF. CDR3 nucleotide sequence: TGTGCCAGCAGTCCCGCCCACGTCAGGGGGTACGAGCAGTACTTC. The genes are TRBV3-1 (or the pseudogene TRBV3-2) and TRBJ2-7; 7 nucleotides agree with TRBD1. The CDR3 totals 15 residues. Germline assignment: CDR1 LGHDT and CDR2 YNNKEL (reference sequence). V lost 6 bases and J lost 4; bases outside the gene matches: 12.

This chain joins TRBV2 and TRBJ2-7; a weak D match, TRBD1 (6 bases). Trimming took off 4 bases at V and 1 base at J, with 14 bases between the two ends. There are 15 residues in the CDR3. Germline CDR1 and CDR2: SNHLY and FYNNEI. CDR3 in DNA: TGTGCCAGCAGTGGAGGTGGGGGCTTTTCCTACGAGCAGTACTTC. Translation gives CASSGGGGFSYEQYF.

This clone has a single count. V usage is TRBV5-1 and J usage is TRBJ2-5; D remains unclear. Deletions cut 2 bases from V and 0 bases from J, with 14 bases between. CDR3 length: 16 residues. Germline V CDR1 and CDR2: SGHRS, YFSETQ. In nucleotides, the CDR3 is TGCGCCAGCAGCTTAGGCGACATTTCGTACCAAGAGACCCAGTACTTC. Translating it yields CASSLGDISYQETQYF.

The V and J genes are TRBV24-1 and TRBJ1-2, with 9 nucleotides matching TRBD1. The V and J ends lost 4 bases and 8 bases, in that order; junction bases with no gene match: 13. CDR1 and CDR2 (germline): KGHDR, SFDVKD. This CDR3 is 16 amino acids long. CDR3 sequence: CATSDPADRGIIGYTF. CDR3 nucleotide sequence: TGTGCCACCAGTGACCCTGCCGACAGGGGGATTATAGGCTACACCTTC.

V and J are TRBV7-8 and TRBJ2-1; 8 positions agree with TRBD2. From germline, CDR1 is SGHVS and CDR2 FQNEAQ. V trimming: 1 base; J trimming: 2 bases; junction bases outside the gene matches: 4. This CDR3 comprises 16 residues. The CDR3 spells CASSLGGGRPYNEQFF. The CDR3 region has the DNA TGTGCCAGCAGCTTAGGGGGCGGGAGGCCCTACAATGAGCAGTTCTTC. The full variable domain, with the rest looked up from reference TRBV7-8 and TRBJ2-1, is GAGVSQSPRYKVAKRGQDVALRCDPISGHVSLFWYQQALGQGPEFLTYFQNEAQLDKSGLPSDRFFAERPEGSVSTLKIQRTQQEDSAVYLCASSLGGGRPYNEQFFGPGTRLTVL.

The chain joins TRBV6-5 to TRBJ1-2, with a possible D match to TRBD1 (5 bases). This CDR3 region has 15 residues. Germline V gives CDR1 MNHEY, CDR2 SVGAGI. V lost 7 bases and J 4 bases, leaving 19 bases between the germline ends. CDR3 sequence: CASTDQAGMAYGYTF. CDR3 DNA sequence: TGTGCCAGCACCGACCAGGCAGGGATGGCCTATGGCTACACCTTC.

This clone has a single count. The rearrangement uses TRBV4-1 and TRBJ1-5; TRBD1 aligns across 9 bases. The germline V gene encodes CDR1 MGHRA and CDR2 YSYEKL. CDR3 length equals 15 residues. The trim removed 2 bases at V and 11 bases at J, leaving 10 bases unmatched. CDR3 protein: CASSQPGQGSTSQHF. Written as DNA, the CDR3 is TGCGCCAGCAGCCAACCGGGACAGGGATCAACTTCCCAGCATTTT.

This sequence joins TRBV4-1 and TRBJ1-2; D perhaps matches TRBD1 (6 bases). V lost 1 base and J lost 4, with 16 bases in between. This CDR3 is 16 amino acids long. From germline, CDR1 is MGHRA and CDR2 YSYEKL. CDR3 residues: CASSQGMSGVTYGYTF. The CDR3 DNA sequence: TGCGCCAGCAGCCAAGGCATGTCAGGGGTTACCTATGGCTACACCTTC.

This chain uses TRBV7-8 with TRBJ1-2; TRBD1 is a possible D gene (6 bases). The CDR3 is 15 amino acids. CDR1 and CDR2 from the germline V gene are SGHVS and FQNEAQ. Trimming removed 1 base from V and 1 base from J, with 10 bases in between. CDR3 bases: TGTGCCAGCAGCTTAGTTGCAGGGGATAACTATGGCTACACCTTC. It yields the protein CASSLVAGDNYGYTF.

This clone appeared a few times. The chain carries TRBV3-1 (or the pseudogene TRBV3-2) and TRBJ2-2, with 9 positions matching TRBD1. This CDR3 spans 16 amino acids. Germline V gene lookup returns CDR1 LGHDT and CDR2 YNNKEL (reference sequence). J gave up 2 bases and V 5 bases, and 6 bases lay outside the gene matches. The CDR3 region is CASSSTGGGNTGELFF. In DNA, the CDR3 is TGTGCCAGCAGCTCTACAGGGGGCGGAAACACCGGGGAGCTGTTTTTT.

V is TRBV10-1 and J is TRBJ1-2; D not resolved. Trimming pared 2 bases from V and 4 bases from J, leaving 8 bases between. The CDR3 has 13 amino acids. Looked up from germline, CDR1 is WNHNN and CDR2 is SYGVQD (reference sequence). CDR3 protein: CASSERVPYGYTF. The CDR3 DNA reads TGCGCCAGCAGTGAGCGGGTCCCCTATGGCTACACCTTC.

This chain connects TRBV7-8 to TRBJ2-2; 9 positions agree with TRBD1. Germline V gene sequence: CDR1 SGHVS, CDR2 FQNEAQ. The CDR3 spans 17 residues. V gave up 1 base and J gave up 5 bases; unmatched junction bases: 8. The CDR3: CASSLVRTGAYTGELFF. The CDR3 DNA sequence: TGTGCCAGCAGCTTAGTAAGGACAGGGGCTTATACCGGGGAGCTGTTTTTT.

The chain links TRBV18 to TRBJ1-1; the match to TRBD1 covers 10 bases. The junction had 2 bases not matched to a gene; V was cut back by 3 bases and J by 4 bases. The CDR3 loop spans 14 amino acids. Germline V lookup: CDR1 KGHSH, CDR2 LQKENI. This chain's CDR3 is CASSPGQGSTEAFF. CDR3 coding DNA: TGTGCCAGCTCACCGGGACAGGGGTCCACTGAAGCTTTCTTT.

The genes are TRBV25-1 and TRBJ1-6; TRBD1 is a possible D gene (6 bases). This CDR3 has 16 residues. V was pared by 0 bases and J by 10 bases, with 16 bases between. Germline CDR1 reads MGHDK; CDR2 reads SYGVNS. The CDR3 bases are TGTGCCAGCAGTGAATATAGGGCAGGGGATAGATCACCCCTCCACTTT. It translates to CASSEYRAGDRSPLHF.

CDR3 region: CASSSPGTSGPEQFF. DNA of the CDR3: TGTGCCAGCAGCTCCCCCGGGACTAGCGGGCCTGAGCAGTTCTTC. The V and J genes are TRBV7-2 and TRBJ2-1; TRBD2 agrees at 12 bases. Losses at the gene ends were 4 bases for V and 9 bases for J; bases not matched to a gene: 7. Germline V gives CDR1 SGHTA, CDR2 FQGNSA. The CDR3 consists of 15 residues. Based on the CDR3 plus reference TRBV7-2 and TRBJ2-1, the full variable domain is GAGVSQSPSNKVTEKGKDVELRCDPISGHTALYWYRQSLGQGLEFLIYFQGNSAPDKSGLPSDRFSAERTGGSVSTLTIQRTQQEDSAVYLCASSSPGTSGPEQFFGPGTRLTVL.

The CDR3 DNA is TGTGCCAGCAGCTTAGGTCCATTCACAGATACGCAGTATTTT. It codes for CASSLGPFTDTQYF. The chain couples TRBV11-2 to TRBJ2-3; no clear D gene. The CDR3 runs to 14 residues. V was clipped by 1 base and J by 2 bases, with 7 bases between them. CDR1 and CDR2 from the germline V gene are SGHAT and FQNNGV.

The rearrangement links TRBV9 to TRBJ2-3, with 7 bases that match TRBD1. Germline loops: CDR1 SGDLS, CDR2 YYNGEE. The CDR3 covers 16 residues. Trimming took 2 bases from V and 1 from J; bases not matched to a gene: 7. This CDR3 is CASSVTGVGGTDTQYF. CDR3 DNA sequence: TGTGCCAGCAGCGTTACAGGGGTTGGTGGCACAGATACGCAGTATTTT.

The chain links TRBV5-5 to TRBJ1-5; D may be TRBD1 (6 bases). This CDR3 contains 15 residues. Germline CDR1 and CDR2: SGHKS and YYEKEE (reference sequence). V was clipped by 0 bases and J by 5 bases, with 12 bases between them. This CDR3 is CASSLDGQSHQPQHF. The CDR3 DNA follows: TGTGCCAGCAGCTTGGATGGACAGAGCCATCAGCCCCAGCATTTT.

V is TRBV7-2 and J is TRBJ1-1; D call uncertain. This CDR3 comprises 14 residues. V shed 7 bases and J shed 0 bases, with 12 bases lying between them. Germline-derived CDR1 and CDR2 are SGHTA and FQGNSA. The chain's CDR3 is CASTLRGMNTEAFF. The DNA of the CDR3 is TGTGCCAGCACCTTGCGCGGAATGAACACTGAAGCTTTCTTT.

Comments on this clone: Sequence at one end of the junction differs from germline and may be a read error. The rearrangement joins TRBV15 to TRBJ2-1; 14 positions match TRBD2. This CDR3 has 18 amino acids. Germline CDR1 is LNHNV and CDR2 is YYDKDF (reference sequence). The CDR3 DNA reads TGTGCCACCAGCCGAGAAGTTACGACTAGCGGGAGGGCCAATGAGCAGTTCTTC. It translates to CATSREVTTSGRANEQFF. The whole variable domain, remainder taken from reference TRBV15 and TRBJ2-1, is DAMVIQNPRYQVTQFGKPVTLSCSQTLNHNVMYWYQQKSSQAPKLLFHYYDKDFNNEADTPDNFQSRRPNTSFCFLDIRSPGLGDTAMYLCATSREVTTSGRANEQFFGPGTRLTVL.

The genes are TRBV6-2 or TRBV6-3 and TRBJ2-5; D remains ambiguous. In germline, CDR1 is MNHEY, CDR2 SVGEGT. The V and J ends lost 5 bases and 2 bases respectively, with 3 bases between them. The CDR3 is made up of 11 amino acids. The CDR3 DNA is TGTGCCAGCAGTCGTCAAGAGACCCAGTACTTC. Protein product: CASSRQETQYF.

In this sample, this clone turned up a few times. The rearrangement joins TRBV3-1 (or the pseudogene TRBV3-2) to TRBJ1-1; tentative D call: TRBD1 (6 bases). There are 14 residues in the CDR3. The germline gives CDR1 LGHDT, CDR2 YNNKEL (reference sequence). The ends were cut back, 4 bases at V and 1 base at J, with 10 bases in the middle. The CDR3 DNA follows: TGTGCCAGCAGCCTCGAAGGGGGGAACACTGAAGCTTTCTTT. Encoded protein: CASSLEGGNTEAFF.

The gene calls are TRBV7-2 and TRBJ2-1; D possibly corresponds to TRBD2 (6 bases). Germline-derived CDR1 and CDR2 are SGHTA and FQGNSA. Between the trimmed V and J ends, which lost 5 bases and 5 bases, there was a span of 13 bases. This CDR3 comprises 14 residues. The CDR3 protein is CASSTTRSHNEQFF. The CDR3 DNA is TGTGCCAGCAGCACGACTAGGTCACACAATGAGCAGTTCTTC.